This is a list of T cell receptor beta chains from one sample in a study of technical replicates of blood from a handful of donors. The repertoire was sequenced with immunoSEQ multiplex PCR; TCRdb's copy has only in-frame clones and lacks some. The sample includes over 70,000 clones, roughly 92% of them seen just once. Sequencing was performed on T cells isolated from PBMCs. These receptors were collected from a human donor in good health. Both conserved end residues are part of each CDR3. D genes are given only for firm matches. A clone size is listed for some rows: how often the clone was seen (once, few, many), or a class if it is expanded.

TRBJ2-1 | TRBD1 | TRBV27 | - | CASSYFRDRKLFF | TGTGCCAGCAGTTATTTTCGGGACAGAAAACTGTTCTTC
TRBJ1-1 | - | TRBV5-8 | - | CASSFQGTEAFF | TGTGCCAGCAGCTTTCAGGGCACTGAAGCTTTCTTT
TRBJ1-5 | TRBD1 | TRBV7-8 | - | CASSLVSGGSHNQPQHF | TGTGCCAGCAGCTTAGTGTCAGGGGGGTCCCACAATCAGCCCCAGCATTTT
TRBJ2-5 | - | TRBV7-7 | - | CASSLVGTGRETQYF | TGTGCCAGCAGCTTAGTAGGTACAGGGCGAGAGACCCAGTACTTC
TRBJ2-7 | TRBD1 | TRBV18 | once | CASSSMTPGQGAYEQYF | TGTGCCAGCTCATCCATGACACCGGGACAGGGGGCTTACGAGCAGTACTTC
TRBJ2-6 | - | TRBV14 | - | CASSESGANVLTF | TGTGCCAGCAGCGAGTCTGGGGCCAACGTCCTGACTTTC
TRBJ1-2 | - | TRBV7-9 | - | CASSPQNGFLGYTF | TGTGCCAGCAGCCCCCAAAACGGTTTCCTTGGCTACACCTTC
TRBJ2-1 | - | TRBV5-4 | - | CASRLGSSRANEQFF | TGTGCCAGCAGGCTAGGGAGTTCAAGGGCCAATGAGCAGTTCTTC
TRBJ1-1 | - | TRBV7-8 | - | CASSLFRDTEAFF | TGTGCCAGCAGCTTATTTCGTGACACTGAAGCTTTCTTT
TRBJ1-1 | - | TRBV4-3 | - | CASSQDPLGRAEAFF | TGCGCCAGCAGCCAAGATCCTCTAGGGAGGGCTGAAGCTTTCTTT
TRBJ2-7 | - | TRBV7-6 | - | CASSLAAGAYEQYF | TGTGCCAGCAGCTTAGCGGCGGGGGCATACGAGCAGTACTTC
TRBJ2-7 | - | TRBV25-1 | once | CASSVLGEQYF | TGTGCCAGCAGTGTCCTCGGCGAGCAGTACTTC
TRBJ2-7 | TRBD2 | TRBV23-1 | - | CASSPSGGYEQYF | TGCGCCAGCAGCCCTAGCGGGGGCTACGAGCAGTACTTC
TRBJ2-2 | - | TRBV29-1 | - | CSGQVYVPGELFF | TGCAGCGGACAGGTGTATGTCCCCGGGGAGCTGTTTTTT
TRBJ1-1 | - | TRBV27 | - | CASSWQGKMNTEAFF | TGTGCCAGCAGTTGGCAGGGGAAAATGAACACTGAAGCTTTCTTT
TRBJ2-3 | TRBD1 | TRBV28 | few | CATGGQGEYTQYF | TGTGCCACAGGGGGACAGGGGGAGTATACGCAGTATTTT
TRBJ2-7 | TRBD1 | TRBV6-5 | - | CASSLSGQSSYEQYF | TGTGCCAGCAGTCTATCGGGACAGAGCTCCTACGAGCAGTACTTC
TRBJ1-1 | TRBD1 | TRBV5-6 | - | CASSLAATGGNTEAFF | TGTGCCAGCAGCTTGGCCGCGACAGGGGGAAACACTGAAGCTTTCTTT
TRBJ2-2 | TRBD2 | TRBV19 | - | CASSFRTSGRVGTGELFF | TGTGCCAGTAGTTTCCGGACTAGCGGGAGGGTTGGGACCGGGGAGCTGTTTTTT
TRBJ1-3 | - | TRBV15 | - | CATRDSGNTIYF | TGTGCCACCCGAGATTCTGGAAACACCATATATTTT
TRBJ2-7 | TRBD1 | TRBV5-6 | - | CASSLWTGDYEQYF | TGTGCCAGCAGCTTGTGGACAGGGGATTACGAGCAGTACTTC
TRBJ2-3 | - | TRBV7-6 | - | CASSHPSTDTQYF | TGTGCCAGCAGCCATCCCAGCACAGATACGCAGTATTTT
TRBJ1-2 | - | TRBV4-1 | - | CASSQDREYGYTF | TGCGCCAGCAGCCAAGATCGCGAGTATGGCTACACCTTC
TRBJ2-3 | - | TRBV7-2 | - | CASSRVAGGATDTQYF | TGTGCCAGCAGCCGAGTGGCGGGCGGAGCCACAGATACGCAGTATTTT
TRBJ1-1 | - | TRBV11-3 | - | CASSFGLLEAFF | TGTGCCAGCAGCTTCGGACTGTTAGAAGCTTTCTTT
TRBJ2-7 | TRBD2 | TRBV11-2 | - | CASSFSRGAYEQYF | TGTGCCAGCAGCTTCTCGCGGGGGGCCTACGAGCAGTACTTC
TRBJ1-4 | - | TRBV29-1 | - | CSVGNEKLFF | TGCAGCGTCGGTAATGAAAAACTGTTTTTT
TRBJ2-3 | - | TRBV27 | - | CASSHYTDTQYF | TGTGCCAGCAGTCACTACACAGATACGCAGTATTTT
TRBJ2-7 | - | TRBV10-3 | - | CATRLELALGIHF | TGTGCCACCCGATTGGAGCTAGCGCTAGGGATTCACTTC
TRBJ2-7 | TRBD2 | TRBV5-1 | - | CASSLGLAELYEQYF | TGCGCCAGCAGCTTGGGACTAGCGGAGCTCTACGAGCAGTACTTC
TRBJ2-7 | - | TRBV9 | once | CASSVGDISYEQYF | TGTGCCAGCAGCGTAGGGGACATCTCCTACGAGCAGTACTTC
TRBJ2-7 | - | TRBV27 | - | CASSLAVSYEQYF | TGTGCCAGCAGTTTAGCGGTTTCCTACGAGCAGTACTTC
TRBJ1-2 | - | TRBV5-4 | - | CASSLGRNYGYTF | TGTGCCAGCAGCTTGGGCAGAAACTATGGCTACACCTTC
TRBJ2-7 | TRBD2 | TRBV6-5 | - | CASSYRAGVGEQYF | TGTGCCAGCAGTTACAGGGCGGGGGTGGGGGAGCAGTACTTC
TRBJ1-5 | - | TRBV7-9 | - | CASARGINQPQHF | TGTGCCAGCGCTCGTGGCATTAACCAGCCCCAGCATTTT
TRBJ2-7 | TRBD1 | TRBV7-6 | - | CASSHAGQGNYEQYF | TGTGCCAGCAGCCATGCGGGACAGGGTAATTACGAGCAGTACTTC
TRBJ2-7 | - | TRBV14 | few | CASSHNEQYF | TGTGCCAGCAGCCACAACGAGCAGTACTTC
TRBJ2-1 | - | TRBV19 | - | CASSIDHSHYNEQFF | TGTGCCAGTAGTATAGACCATAGCCACTACAATGAGCAGTTCTTC
TRBJ2-1 | TRBD1 | TRBV9 | few | CASSLAGGNEQFF | TGTGCCAGCAGCCTCGCAGGGGGCAATGAGCAGTTCTTC
TRBJ2-7 | TRBD2 | TRBV4-1 | - | CASSQGQGGLADPYPYEQYF | TGCGCCAGCAGCCAAGGACAGGGGGGACTAGCGGACCCCTATCCCTACGAGCAGTACTTC
TRBJ2-1 | - | TRBV18 | - | CASSPGVSYNEQFF | TGTGCCAGCTCACCCGGGGTCTCCTACAATGAGCAGTTCTTC
TRBJ1-1 | TRBD1 | TRBV27 | once | CASSLVQGPTEAFF | TGTGCCAGCAGCCTCGTACAGGGGCCCACTGAAGCTTTCTTT
TRBJ2-7 | TRBD2 | TRBV5-1 | - | CASSRGGESSYEQYF | TGCGCCAGCAGCCGGGGGGGAGAGAGCTCCTACGAGCAGTACTTC
TRBJ2-1 | TRBD2 | TRBV30 | - | CAWRGTSGSMGEQFF | TGTGCCTGGAGGGGGACTAGCGGGAGTATGGGTGAGCAGTTCTTC
TRBJ1-2 | - | TRBV28 | - | CASSLRPTVNYGYTF | TGTGCCAGCAGTTTAAGACCGACAGTTAACTATGGCTACACCTTC
TRBJ2-7 | - | TRBV5-1 | - | CASSVPLQGCHEQYF | TGCGCCAGCAGCGTACCGCTCCAGGGGTGCCACGAGCAGTACTTC
TRBJ1-2 | TRBD1 | TRBV7-2 | - | CASSLTGYGYTF | TGTGCCAGCAGCTTGACAGGGTATGGCTACACCTTC
TRBJ2-3 | - | TRBV5-8 | - | CASSSEGVTDTQYF | TGTGCCAGCAGCTCTGAGGGGGTAACAGATACGCAGTATTTT
TRBJ1-1 | - | TRBV19 | few | CASKAQVMNTEAFF | TGTGCCAGTAAGGCACAGGTCATGAACACTGAAGCTTTCTTT
TRBJ1-4 | TRBD1 | TRBV18 | - | CASSPMGQGEKLFF | TGTGCCAGCTCACCTATGGGACAGGGAGAAAAACTGTTTTTT
TRBJ2-7 | - | TRBV4-1 | - | CASSQAHDYYRSYEQYF | TGCGCCAGCAGCCAAGCCCATGACTATTACCGCTCCTACGAGCAGTACTTC
TRBJ2-7 | TRBD2 | TRBV9 | - | CASSMNPGTSHSEQYF | TGTGCCAGCAGCATGAACCCCGGGACTAGCCATAGCGAGCAGTACTTC
TRBJ2-7 | TRBD1 | TRBV29-1 | - | CSVGTGTTYEQYF | TGCAGCGTGGGGACAGGTACAACCTACGAGCAGTACTTC